The rows below give T cell receptor beta chains drawn from one sample of a study of blood T cell repertoires in COVID-19. TCRdb's table, derived via immunoSEQ multiplex PCR, lists solely in-frame clones and lacks some. The sample lists 7,500 to 8,000 clones; 86% were seen once. The sample comprised peripheral blood. These receptors all come from a woman in her sixties or seventies with active COVID-19. The conserved cysteine and the conserved F or W are not part of the CDR3 here. Rows give clone size only sometimes, using once, few, many, or a class for an expanded clone.

J gene | CDR3 length | clone size | V gene | CDR3 protein
TRBJ1-5 | 12 | NA | TRBV7-9 | ASSFQGRGQPQH
TRBJ1-6 | 14 | NA | TRBV5-1 | ASSAEQSSYNSPLH
TRBJ2-5 | 10 | NA | TRBV7-6 | ASSLRSETQY
TRBJ1-6 | 15 | NA | TRBV27 | ASSFGFRGSRSSPLH
TRBJ2-4 | 12 | once | TRBV2 | ASSSGLEGSVQY
TRBJ1-1 | 12 | NA | TRBV5-6 | ASSFLAAGTEAF
TRBJ2-1 | 11 | NA | TRBV29-1 | SANRDVYNEQF
TRBJ2-5 | 9 | NA | TRBV28 | ASRLQETQY
TRBJ1-2 | 13 | NA | TRBV5-4 | ASSLSDRVGVGYT
TRBJ2-7 | 11 | few | TRBV11-1 | ASSLLVRYEQY
TRBJ2-1 | 10 | NA | TRBV7-2 | ASSTRHGPTF
TRBJ2-3 | 11 | NA | TRBV7-2 | ASSPPSSRTQY
TRBJ2-7 | 12 | NA | TRBV7-2 | ASSRARVNYEQY
TRBJ1-2 | 13 | NA | TRBV13 | ASSLGRGPNYGYT
TRBJ2-2 | 13 | NA | TRBV7-8 | ASSLTSGGPGELF
TRBJ2-5 | 15 | NA | TRBV3-1/TRBV3-2 | ASSQEILAGEQETQY
TRBJ2-3 | 15 | NA | TRBV19 | ASSILEAGGRTDTQY
TRBJ1-1 | 13 | NA | TRBV18 | ASSSTSQPNTEAF
TRBJ1-5 | 13 | NA | TRBV4-1 | ASSQGRGGNQPQH
TRBJ1-4 | 14 | NA | TRBV4-2 | ASSQDPDRGREKLF
TRBJ1-4 | 13 | once | TRBV27 | ASSPRQTTNEKLF
TRBJ2-7 | 12 | NA | TRBV28 | ASRPRQGPYEQY
TRBJ2-1 | 12 | NA | TRBV7-9 | ASSLEGGASEQF
TRBJ2-7 | 13 | NA | TRBV29-1 | SVEEGGVPLGEQY
TRBJ1-1 | 10 | NA | TRBV18 | ASSQGEGEAF
TRBJ1-1 | 11 | large | TRBV30 | AWRVRGGTEAF
TRBJ1-1 | 12 | NA | TRBV5-5 | ASSLVPGNTEAF
TRBJ2-5 | 13 | NA | TRBV30 | AWSGNRQEDETQY
TRBJ1-4 | 12 | NA | TRBV28 | ASSRATVSEKLF
TRBJ1-5 | 13 | NA | TRBV28 | ASRPTLGGNQPQH
TRBJ1-1 | 8 | once | TRBV20-1 | SATPTEAF
TRBJ2-7 | 14 | NA | TRBV3-1/TRBV3-2 | ASTPGTSGGSYEQY
TRBJ2-3 | 12 | NA | TRBV9 | ASSVERSTDTQY
TRBJ1-5 | 11 | NA | TRBV6-5 | AGKREGNQPQH
TRBJ1-6 | 13 | once | TRBV7-6 | ASSLGQGGNSPLH
TRBJ1-3 | 12 | NA | TRBV5-4 | ASSPGGRGNTIY
TRBJ1-5 | 13 | NA | TRBV7-2 | ASSLESQGYQPQH
TRBJ1-6 | 14 | NA | TRBV4-2 | ASSHDPGQGFSPLH
TRBJ1-1 | 10 | NA | TRBV7-9 | ASSLASYEAF
TRBJ1-2 | 13 | once | TRBV5-1 | ASSRRTGLDYGYT
TRBJ2-7 | 13 | NA | TRBV9 | ASSVLTGEGHEQY
TRBJ2-5 | 12 | NA | TRBV7-9 | ASSPRLAGETQY
TRBJ1-2 | 12 | NA | TRBV6-6 | ASTPGIFNYGYT
TRBJ1-2 | 13 | NA | TRBV5-4 | ASSLERATSNGYA
TRBJ2-7 | 11 | once | TRBV9 | ASSATGGNEQY
TRBJ1-2 | 14 | NA | TRBV4-3 | ASSPEWGGQNYGYT
TRBJ2-5 | 11 | NA | TRBV12-3/TRBV12-4 | ASSLARGETQY
TRBJ1-3 | 13 | NA | TRBV18 | ASSPGRVAQETIY
TRBJ2-3 | 16 | medium-sized | TRBV4-3 | ASSQERNGLSLTDTQY
TRBJ2-3 | 12 | NA | TRBV7-3 | ASSRSGGTNTQY
TRBJ1-1 | 11 | NA | TRBV5-1 | ASLGQPNTEAF
TRBJ1-2 | 11 | NA | TRBV5-1 | ASSWEKTYGYT
TRBJ2-7 | 9 | once | TRBV15 | ATSGRYEQY